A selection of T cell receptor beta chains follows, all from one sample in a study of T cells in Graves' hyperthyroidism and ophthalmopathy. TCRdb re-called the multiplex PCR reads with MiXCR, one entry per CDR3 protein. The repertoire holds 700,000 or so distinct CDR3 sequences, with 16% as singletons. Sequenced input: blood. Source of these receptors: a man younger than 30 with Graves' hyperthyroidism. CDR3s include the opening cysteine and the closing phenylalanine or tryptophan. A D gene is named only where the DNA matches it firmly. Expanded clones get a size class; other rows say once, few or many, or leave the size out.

TGTGCCAGCAGTCCCCGGACTAGCGGGATCTCCTACGAGCAGTACTTC	CASSPRTSGISYEQYF	many	TRBV12-3/TRBV12-4	TRBJ2-7	TRBD2
TGTGCCAGCAGCTTAGGATTAGGGACTATTGCGGGCAATGAGCAGTTCTTC	CASSLGLGTIAGNEQFF	few	TRBV11-2	TRBJ2-1	TRBD2
TGTGCCTCATCCGGACTAGCCGGCTTAAAAAACATTCAGTACTTC	CASSGLAGLKNIQYF	many	TRBV30	TRBJ2-4	TRBD2
TGTGCCAGCAGCCCCGGACAGGGCCTCAATTCACCCCTCCACTTT	CASSPGQGLNSPLHF	NA	TRBV28	TRBJ1-6	TRBD1
TGTGCCAGCACCTCCAGGGTAGCGGGAGGGTTCGACGAGCAGTACTTC	CASTSRVAGGFDEQYF	many	TRBV28	TRBJ2-7	TRBD2
TGTGCCAGCAGCTTGGGGACTAGCGGGCGACTCTACGAGCAGTACTTC	CASSLGTSGRLYEQYF	many	TRBV7-2	TRBJ2-7	TRBD2
TGTGCCACCAGCATTGGTCCTTTTAGCACAGATACGCAGTATTTT	CATSIGPFSTDTQYF	many	TRBV15	TRBJ2-3	NA
TGCGCCAGCAATCCGAGGGGAGACTATGGCTACACCTTC	CASNPRGDYGYTF	NA	TRBV5-1	TRBJ1-2	NA
TGTGCCAGCAGCCAATTCGGGACCCTTATCGACCCGCAGTATTTT	CASSQFGTLIDPQYF	NA	TRBV3-1	TRBJ2-3	NA
TGCGCCAGCAGCCCCGCGCGGGGGGAGACCCAGTACTTC	CASSPARGETQYF	few	TRBV4-3	TRBJ2-5	TRBD2
TGTGCCAGCAGCTTGCGCAGGGGGATGAACACTGAAGCTTTCTTT	CASSLRRGMNTEAFF	many	TRBV7-6	TRBJ1-1	TRBD1
TGTGCCAGCAGCCAAGACCTCGGACAGATCTACGAGCAGTACTTC	CASSQDLGQIYEQYF	many	TRBV3-1	TRBJ2-7	NA
TGTGCCAGCAGTCAAACCCGACAGGTTGCTGGAGAGACCCAGTACTTC	CASSQTRQVAGETQYF	NA	TRBV6-1	TRBJ2-5	NA
TGTGCCAGCACCTTAGGACTTAACTATGGCTACACCTTC	CASTLGLNYGYTF	NA	TRBV6-1	TRBJ1-2	NA
TGTGCCAGCAGCGTTGGGCCGGGACAGCATAATTCACCCCTCCACTTT	CASSVGPGQHNSPLHF	NA	TRBV9	TRBJ1-6	TRBD1
TGCGCCAGCAGCCAAGCCCCGGGACAGGGAAGGGAGCAGTACTTC	CASSQAPGQGREQYF	NA	TRBV4-1	TRBJ2-7	TRBD1
TGTGCCAGCACCTCCCGAGGGGCGAACACCGGGGAGCTGTTTTTT	CASTSRGANTGELFF	many	TRBV12-3/TRBV12-4	TRBJ2-2	NA
TGCAGTGCCCGGGGAACAATTAGCAATCAGCCCCAGCATTTT	CSARGTISNQPQHF	few	TRBV20-1	TRBJ1-5	NA
TGCGCCAGCAGCACGGGACTAGCGGGAGGGCCAAGCACCGGGGAGCTGTTTTTT	CASSTGLAGGPSTGELFF	NA	TRBV4-3	TRBJ2-2	TRBD2
TGTGCCAGCAGACCTCTAGCATCAGATACGCAGTATTTT	CASRPLASDTQYF	many	TRBV7-2	TRBJ2-3	NA
TGCAGTGCTAGTGAGAGATTCTCCTACGAGCAGTACTTC	CSASERFSYEQYF	NA	TRBV20-1	TRBJ2-7	NA
TGTGCCAGCTCACCAGATGATAATCGCTACACCTTC	CASSPDDNRYTF	many	TRBV18	TRBJ1-2	NA
TGTGCCAGCAGCCTCCTGGGGGTCAACCAAGAGACCCAGTACTTC	CASSLLGVNQETQYF	many	TRBV7-3	TRBJ2-5	NA
TGCGCCAGCAGCCAAGCTCTACCGGATAGCGGGGAGCTGTTTTTT	CASSQALPDSGELFF	few	TRBV4-1	TRBJ2-2	NA
TGTGCCACCAGCAGAGAGCGAGGCGGGAGTCAACTAACGAGGAGGTTCTTC	CATSRERGGSQLTRRFF	few	TRBV15	TRBJ2-1	TRBD2
TGTGCCAGCAGTCGACCCGGGACTACCGCGGGCTACACCTTC	CASSRPGTTAGYTF	many	TRBV6-2/TRBV6-3	TRBJ1-2	NA
TGCGCCAGCAGACCCCAGCGGGACCGTGGCCCTGGGGCCAACGTCCTGACTTTC	CASRPQRDRGPGANVLTF	few	TRBV5-1	TRBJ2-6	TRBD2
TGTGCCAGCAGTCCCGGTCGATTTTCTGGAAACACCATATATTTT	CASSPGRFSGNTIYF	many	TRBV27	TRBJ1-3	NA
TGTGCCAGCAATCCGACAGGGTCCTTGGTCTATGGCTACACCTTC	CASNPTGSLVYGYTF	many	TRBV27	TRBJ1-2	TRBD1
TGCAGTGCTGGACAGCCAAGCTCCTACGAGCAGTACTTC	CSAGQPSSYEQYF	NA	TRBV20-1	TRBJ2-7	NA
TGCGCCAGCAGCTTGGGCGGGAGGCCCGTCGACGAGCAGTACTTC	CASSLGGRPVDEQYF	many	TRBV5-1	TRBJ2-7	TRBD2
TGCAGCACGACGGTCGGGAGTAACTATGGCTACACCTTC	CSTTVGSNYGYTF	few	TRBV29-1	TRBJ1-2	NA
TGTGCCAGCAGCGGCGCCGGGACACTCGGAAACACCATATATTTT	CASSGAGTLGNTIYF	many	TRBV7-8	TRBJ1-3	NA